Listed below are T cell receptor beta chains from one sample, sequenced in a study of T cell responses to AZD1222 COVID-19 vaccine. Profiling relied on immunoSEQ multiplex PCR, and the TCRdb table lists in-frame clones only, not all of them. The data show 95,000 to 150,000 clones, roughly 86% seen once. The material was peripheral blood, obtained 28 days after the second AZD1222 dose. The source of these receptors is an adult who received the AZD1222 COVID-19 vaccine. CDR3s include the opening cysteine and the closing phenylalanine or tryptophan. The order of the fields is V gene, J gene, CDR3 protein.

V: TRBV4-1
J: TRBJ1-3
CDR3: CASSQPRTYGNTIYF

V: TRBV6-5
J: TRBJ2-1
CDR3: CASSYSSGGAYEQFF

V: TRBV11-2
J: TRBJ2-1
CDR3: CASSLSAGPYNEQFF

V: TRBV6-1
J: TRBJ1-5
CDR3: CASSEAHGYHQPQHF

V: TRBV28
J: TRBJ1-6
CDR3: CASSFGRDNSPLHF

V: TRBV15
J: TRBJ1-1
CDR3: CATSRAGTSRTEAFF

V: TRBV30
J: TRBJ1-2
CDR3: CAWSAANYGYTF

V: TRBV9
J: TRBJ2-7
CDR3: CASSGEGGQSYEQYF

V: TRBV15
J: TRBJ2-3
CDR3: CATSRDDNPSTDTQYF

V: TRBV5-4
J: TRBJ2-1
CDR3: CASSPGGWSSYNEQFF

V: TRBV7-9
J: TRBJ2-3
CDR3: CASSITTGLTDTQYF

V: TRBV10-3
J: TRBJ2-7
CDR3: CAISEWNTGSSYEQYF

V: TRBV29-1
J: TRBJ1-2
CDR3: CSVESGTYGYTF

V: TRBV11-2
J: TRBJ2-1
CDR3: CASSLDRGLAGGLGEQFF

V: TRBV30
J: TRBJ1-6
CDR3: CAWRGTGYSPLHF

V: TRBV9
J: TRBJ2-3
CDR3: CASSLARTDTQYF

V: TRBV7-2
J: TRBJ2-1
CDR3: CASSLEGQGAGEQFF

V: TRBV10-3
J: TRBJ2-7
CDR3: CAIWILLAGYRSYEQYF

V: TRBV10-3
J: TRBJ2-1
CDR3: CAISTGQNEQFF

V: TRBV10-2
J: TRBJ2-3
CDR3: CATLIPPDTQYF

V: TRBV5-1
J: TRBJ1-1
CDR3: CASSLRVLGTEAFF

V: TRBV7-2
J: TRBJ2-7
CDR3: CASSPYGQGGVDF

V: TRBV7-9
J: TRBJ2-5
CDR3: CASSRDLQETQYF

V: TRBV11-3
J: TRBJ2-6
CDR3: CATQTTNVLTF

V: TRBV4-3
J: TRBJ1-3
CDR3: CASSQSGGRAVDRNTIYF

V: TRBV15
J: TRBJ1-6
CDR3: CATSRGKPTRTGASSPLHF

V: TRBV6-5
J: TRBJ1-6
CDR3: CASRTTGYTGSLHF

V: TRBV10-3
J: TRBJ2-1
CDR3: CAAGAANEQFF

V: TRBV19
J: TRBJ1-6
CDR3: CASSVGADSPLHF

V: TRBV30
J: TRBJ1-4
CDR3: CAWSTGGEKLFF

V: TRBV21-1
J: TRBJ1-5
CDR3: CASSPQEQPQHF

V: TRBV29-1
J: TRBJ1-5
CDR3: CSVGSESNQPQHF

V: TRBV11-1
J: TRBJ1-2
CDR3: CASSLSPSGEGYTF

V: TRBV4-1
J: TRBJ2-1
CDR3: CASSQEGDEYNEQFF

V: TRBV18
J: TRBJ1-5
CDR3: CASSPSGGVSNQPQHF

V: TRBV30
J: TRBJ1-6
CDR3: CAWTRDRYNSPLHF

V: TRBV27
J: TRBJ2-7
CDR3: CASSFRGSYEQYF

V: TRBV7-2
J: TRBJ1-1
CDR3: CASSPQRFSGQNTEAFF

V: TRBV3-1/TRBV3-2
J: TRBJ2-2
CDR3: CASSQEYRGTTGELFF

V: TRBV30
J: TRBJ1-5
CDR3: CAWSSGRGLSNQPQHF

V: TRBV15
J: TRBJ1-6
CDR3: CATSGFSYNSPLHF

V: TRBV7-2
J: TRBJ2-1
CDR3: CASSPAGRSNEQFF

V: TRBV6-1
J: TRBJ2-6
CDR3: CASRGSGANVLTF

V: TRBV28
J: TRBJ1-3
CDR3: CASSPGTASLGNTIYF

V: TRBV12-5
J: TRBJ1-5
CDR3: CASGGTPGQPQHF

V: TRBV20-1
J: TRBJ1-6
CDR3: CSASPGHYNSPLHF

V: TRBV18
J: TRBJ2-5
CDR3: CASSLLRPPQETQYF